Following are 13 T cell receptor beta chains from one sample sequenced in a study of cytomegalovirus exposure and HLA in healthy donors. The PCR contained 60 Vbeta and 13 Jbeta primers. Method: immunoSEQ multiplex PCR; TCRdb's copy keeps in-frame clones and lacks some. The sample contains about 81,000 clones, around 80% of which appear only once. Sequenced sample: PBMCs. The receptor set was obtained from a man aged 45-65 years in good health and CMV-seropositive.

The gene calls are TRBV7-8 and TRBJ1-2, with 10 positions matching TRBD1. In germline, CDR1 is SGHVS, CDR2 FQNEAQ. The CDR3 sequence is 16 residues long. The V and J ends lost 1 base and 1 base, in that order; junction bases with no gene match: 3. CDR3 nucleotides: TGTGCCAGCAGCTTAGTGGGACAGGGGATTAACTATGGCTACACCTTC. It is translated as CASSLVGQGINYGYTF.

CDR3: CASSLGGAAQPQHF. The CDR3, as DNA: TGTGCCAGCAGTTTGGGGGGGGCGGCTCAGCCCCAGCATTTT. The rearrangement joins TRBV27 to TRBJ1-5, with D perhaps matching TRBD1 (6 bases). The germline V and J ends were trimmed by 3 bases and 6 bases, with 12 bases remaining between them. CDR1 and CDR2 from the germline V gene are MNHEY and SMNVEV (reference sequence). The length of the CDR3 is 14 residues.

CDR3 nucleotide sequence: TGTGCCAGCAGCCCCCAACTAGCGGGAGGATACGAGCAGTACTTC. Encoded protein: CASSPQLAGGYEQYF. V gene TRBV11-2 combines with J gene TRBJ2-7; the match to TRBD2 covers 12 bases. V was pared by 5 bases and J by 4 bases, with 6 bases of the junction left unmatched. The CDR3 consists of 15 residues. Germline CDR1 reads SGHAT; CDR2 reads FQNNGV.

V gene TRBV7-3 combines with J gene TRBJ1-2; D is ambiguous. The ends were cut back, 5 bases at V and 1 base at J, with 14 bases in the middle. The CDR3 is made up of 15 amino acids. Germline V gene lookup returns CDR1 SGHTA and CDR2 FQGTGA. CDR3 amino acids: CASSPGLGDNYGYTF. DNA of the CDR3: TGTGCCAGCAGCCCTGGACTGGGAGATAACTATGGCTACACCTTC.

This clone showed up just a few times. In the same sample, other DNA sequences code for this CDR3. CDR3 in DNA: TGTGCCAGTAGTATACGGGGCCAAGAGACCCAGTACTTC. It yields the protein CASSIRGQETQYF. V gene TRBV19 combines with J gene TRBJ2-5; D may be TRBD2 (5 bases). The CDR3 has 13 amino acids. Trimming stripped 2 bases from V and 1 base from J, with 5 bases between. Germline CDR1 is LNHDA and CDR2 is SQIVND (reference sequence).

This chain links TRBV27 with TRBJ2-7, with TRBD2 matching over 7 bases. Trimming at V came to 5 bases and at J to 4 bases, leaving 8 bases not matched to a gene. CDR1 is MNHEY and CDR2 is SMNVEV in the germline V gene (reference sequence). The CDR3 sequence is 14 residues long. Here the CDR3 reads CASSPPGGTYEQYF. The CDR3 nucleotides are TGTGCCAGCAGTCCCCCGGGGGGTACGTACGAGCAGTACTTC.

In nucleotides, the CDR3 is TGTGCCAGCAGTTACAGCCTAAAAGAAGATACGCAGTATTTT. Translation gives CASSYSLKEDTQYF. The genes are TRBV6-6 and TRBJ2-3, with D unresolved. CDR3 length equals 14 residues. CDR1 and CDR2 (germline): MNHNY, SVGAGI (reference sequence). The V and J ends lost 2 bases and 5 bases respectively, with 11 bases between them.

The chain uses TRBV2 and TRBJ2-1, with 14 positions matching TRBD2. Trimming at V came to 0 bases and at J to 6 bases, leaving 4 bases not matched to a gene. Germline values: CDR1 SNHLY, CDR2 FYNNEI. The CDR3 totals 17 residues. This CDR3 is CASSEARLAGGGNEQFF. The CDR3 nucleotides read TGTGCCAGCAGTGAAGCTCGACTAGCGGGAGGGGGCAATGAGCAGTTCTTC.

The chain couples TRBV19 to TRBJ1-5; 9 nucleotides agree with TRBD1. The CDR3 is 14 residues long. J was trimmed by 7 bases and V by 5 bases; bases with no gene match: 6. The germline V gene encodes CDR1 LNHDA and CDR2 SQIVND (reference sequence). CDR3 protein: CASSLLTGGQPQHF. The CDR3 DNA reads TGTGCCAGTAGTTTACTGACAGGGGGGCAGCCCCAGCATTTT.

V gene TRBV19 combines with J gene TRBJ2-1; possible D gene TRBD1, 5 bases. V lost 3 bases and J lost 7, with 13 bases in between. This CDR3 spans 14 amino acids. Germline V gives CDR1 LNHDA, CDR2 SQIVND (reference sequence). The DNA for the CDR3 is TGTGCCAGTAGTATCGTCATAGGGGATAATGAGCAGTTCTTC. It encodes CASSIVIGDNEQFF.

The rearrangement links TRBV25-1 to TRBJ2-7; D is possibly TRBD1 (5 bases). The CDR3 loop spans 11 amino acids. Trimming cost V 4 bases and J 12 bases, with 13 bases left between them. Germline V gene data show CDR1 as MGHDK and CDR2 as SYGVNS. For the CDR3, the DNA is TGTGCCAGCAGTGGAGGCAGGGCTGCGTACTTC. Protein: CASSGGRAAYF.

This clone was counted once. The V and J genes are TRBV19 and TRBJ1-2, with D possibly being TRBD1 (6 bases). The V and J ends lost 6 bases and 7 bases respectively, with 21 bases between them. This CDR3 has 15 amino acids. Germline CDR1 LNHDA, CDR2 SQIVND (reference sequence). CDR3 coding DNA: TGTGCCAGTAGGGCGGGGGGCAGTAGGGCTCTTGGCTACACCTTC. The encoded protein is CASRAGGSRALGYTF.

The chain uses TRBV27 and TRBJ2-2; 12 nucleotides line up with TRBD1. Germline assignment: CDR1 MNHEY and CDR2 SMNVEV (reference sequence). V was pared by 4 bases and J by 3 bases, with 0 bases of the junction left unmatched. This CDR3 is built from 15 residues. The CDR3 region has the DNA TGTGCCAGCAGTTGGGACAGGGGGCACACCGGGGAGCTGTTTTTT. This gives the protein CASSWDRGHTGELFF.